The rows below give T cell receptor beta chains drawn from one sample of a study of cytomegalovirus exposure and HLA in healthy donors. Assay used: immunoSEQ multiplex PCR; TCRdb lists only in-frame clones, some missing. The sample has 85,000 to 130,000 clones, roughly 79% seen once; the top ten hold 5.8%. Sequenced: PBMCs. These TCRs come from a man aged 55 to 70 in good health and CMV-seropositive. Both conserved end residues are part of each CDR3. A D gene is named only where the DNA matches it firmly. Only some rows state a clone size, as once, few, many or a class for expanded clones.

d_call j_call clone_size v_call cdr3_nt cdr3_aa
. TRBJ2-5 . TRBV7-2 TGTGCCAGCAGCTTCTCAGGGGACCCCTTCGGAGAGACCCAGTACTTC CASSFSGDPFGETQYF
TRBD1 TRBJ2-2 . TRBV6-1 TGTGCCAGCAGTGAATGGGGGACAGGGTTGGACACCGGGGAGCTGTTTTTT CASSEWGTGLDTGELFF
. TRBJ1-1 once TRBV5-1 TGCGCCAGCAGCTTGGAGCGGGTTAAGACTGAAGCTTTCTTT CASSLERVKTEAFF
TRBD1 TRBJ2-7 . TRBV4-1 TGCGCCAGCAGCCTGGACAGGTACCTCTACGAGCAGTACTTC CASSLDRYLYEQYF
TRBD1 TRBJ2-7 . TRBV7-6 TGTGCCAGCAGCTTAGAAAGGGGGCAGTCCTACGAGCAGTACTTC CASSLERGQSYEQYF
TRBD1 TRBJ2-2 . TRBV6-1 TGTGCCAGCAGTGAAGCCCAGGGGGCCGCACCGACCGGGGAGCTGTTTTTT CASSEAQGAAPTGELFF
. TRBJ2-5 . TRBV4-1 TGCGCCAGCAGCCAAGAAGGGATCGGACAACAAGAGACCCAGTACTTC CASSQEGIGQQETQYF
TRBD1 TRBJ1-2 . TRBV9 TGTGCCAGCAGCGCTAGACAGGGGGTAAACTATGGCTACACCTTC CASSARQGVNYGYTF
. TRBJ1-5 . TRBV7-9 TGTGCCAGCAGCTTACACAGAGTTGGAAGTAATCAGCCCCAGCATTTT CASSLHRVGSNQPQHF
TRBD1 TRBJ2-1 once TRBV5-5 TGTGCCAGCAGCCCGGGACAGTCCTTCAATGAGCAGTTCTTC CASSPGQSFNEQFF
TRBD2 TRBJ2-5 few TRBV7-6 TGTGCCAGCAGCTTAGGGGCCGGGGGGGAGACCCAGTACTTC CASSLGAGGETQYF
. TRBJ1-2 . TRBV30 TGTGCCTGGGATCACCAGGCCTCCTACTATGGCTACACCTTC CAWDHQASYYGYTF
TRBD2 TRBJ2-3 . TRBV2 TGTGCCAGCAAGGAAACGGTAGCGGGGGGAGATACGCAGTATTTT CASKETVAGGDTQYF
TRBD1 TRBJ1-3 . TRBV10-1 TGCGCCAGCAGTGGAGGGACAGCTTTCTCTGGAAACACCATATATTTT CASSGGTAFSGNTIYF
TRBD1 TRBJ1-5 few TRBV4-1 TGCGCCAGCAGCCAACCCGGGACAGGGAATCAGCCCCAGCATTTT CASSQPGTGNQPQHF
. TRBJ1-1 few TRBV7-7 TGTGCCAGCAGCTTAGTCCCAAACACTGAAGCTTTCTTT CASSLVPNTEAFF
. TRBJ1-5 . TRBV30 TGTGCCTGGACCCTGGACAGACTCAATCAGCCCCAGCATTTT CAWTLDRLNQPQHF
. TRBJ2-2 . TRBV5-1 TGCGCCAGCAGCCCCAGCGTAGGGGCCGGGGAGCTGTTTTTT CASSPSVGAGELFF
. TRBJ1-4 . TRBV27 TGTGCCAGCAGTGGGTATGGGCCCATGTTTTTT CASSGYGPMFF
. TRBJ1-2 . TRBV28 TGTGCCAGCAGCCCTCAGGGTTGGTATGGCTACACCTTC CASSPQGWYGYTF
. TRBJ1-4 . TRBV18 TGTGCCAGCTCACGAGTGACAAGGGGAGGCGAAAATGAAAAACTGTTTTTT CASSRVTRGGENEKLFF
. TRBJ2-5 . TRBV2 TGTGCCAGCAGTGTCCAGAAAGAGACCCAGTACTTC CASSVQKETQYF
. TRBJ2-1 . TRBV28 TGTGCCAGCACCCCTCCGAGTCAGGGAGAGCAGTTCTTC CASTPPSQGEQFF
. TRBJ1-5 . TRBV7-8 TGTGCCAGCAGCTTAGAAGGGACAACCCTCAGACCATTGGATTTT CASSLEGTTLRPLDF
. TRBJ2-5 . TRBV10-3 TGTGCCATCAGTGCGCGGGGCCGGGAGACCCAGTACTTC CAISARGRETQYF
TRBD1 TRBJ2-3 . TRBV5-1 TGCGCCAGCACCCGGGACAGGTCGTCAGATACGCAGTATTTT CASTRDRSSDTQYF
. TRBJ2-3 few TRBV7-3 TGTGCCAGCAGCCTCACAGATACGCAGTATTTT CASSLTDTQYF
. TRBJ2-5 . TRBV7-8 TGTGCCAGCAGCTTGGGGGCCATATCGGAGACCCAGTACTTC CASSLGAISETQYF
TRBD1 TRBJ2-7 . TRBV11-2 TGTGCCAGCAGCTTTGGGACAGGGATCCACGAGCAGTACTTC CASSFGTGIHEQYF
. TRBJ2-1 . TRBV18 TGTGCCAGCTCACCACCCGCAACAGTCAATGAGCAGTTCTTC CASSPPATVNEQFF
TRBD1 TRBJ2-1 once TRBV5-3 TGTGCCAGAAGCACGGGGACAGAGCGTTTACGGATGCCCAATGAGCAGTTCTTC CARSTGTERLRMPNEQFF
TRBD1 TRBJ1-1 . TRBV7-2 TGTGCCAGCAGCCCCCACCGACAGGGAGGTTCAGCTTTCTTT CASSPHRQGGSAFF
. TRBJ2-7 . TRBV6-5 TGTGCCAGCAGGGGAGCCGGGTCCACCTACGAGCAGTACTTC CASRGAGSTYEQYF
TRBD1 TRBJ1-2 . TRBV7-9 TGTTCCGGGAGCCGGGACAGTTATGGCTACACCTTC CSGSRDSYGYTF
. TRBJ1-1 . TRBV28 TGTGCCAGCAGTTTGGAGGGATGGACTGAAGCTTTCTTT CASSLEGWTEAFF
. TRBJ2-5 . TRBV28 TGTGCCAGCAGTTTGGGGGGACGAGTGAACCCAATAAACTGGACCCAGTACTTC CASSLGGRVNPINWTQYF
. TRBJ1-3 . TRBV4-2 TGTGCCAGCAGCCAAGATAGGCAGGGAGGTGGAAACACCATATATTTT CASSQDRQGGGNTIYF
. TRBJ1-6 . TRBV4-3 TGCGCCAGCAGCCAAGAGCCAGGAAAGAACACCCCCCTCCACTTT CASSQEPGKNTPLHF
. TRBJ1-1 . TRBV10-1 TGCGCCAGCAGTGAGTCGGGGACACCAGCTGAAGCTTTCTTT CASSESGTPAEAFF
TRBD1 TRBJ1-6 . TRBV2 TGTGCCAGCACTTTACAGGGGGCAGGTGATTCACCCCTCCACTTT CASTLQGAGDSPLHF
TRBD1 TRBJ2-7 . TRBV29-1 TGCAGCGTCGAAGGACAGGGTTACGAGCAGTACTTC CSVEGQGYEQYF
TRBD2 TRBJ2-3 . TRBV10-3 TGTGCCATCAGTGAGGGACTAGCGGTTACTAGCACAGATACGCAGTATTTT CAISEGLAVTSTDTQYF
. TRBJ1-1 . TRBV11-3 TGTGCCAGCAGCTTGATGGGGAGAACTGAAGCTTTCTTT CASSLMGRTEAFF
TRBD1 TRBJ2-1 . TRBV19 TGTGCCAGTAGAGAACAGGGGGCAGGGGATGAGCAGTTCTTC CASREQGAGDEQFF
TRBD1 TRBJ1-6 few TRBV6-5 TGTGCCAGCAGACGGGGGGGGACAGGGAATTCACCCCTCCACTTT CASRRGGTGNSPLHF
. TRBJ2-7 . TRBV27 TGTGCCAGCAGTATTACAGGATCTTTGTCCTACGAGCAGTACTTC CASSITGSLSYEQYF
TRBD2 TRBJ2-7 . TRBV27 TGTGCCAGCAGTTACAGCGGGGGTTACGAGCAGTACTTC CASSYSGGYEQYF
. TRBJ2-5 . TRBV11-2 TGTGCCAGCAGCTTCACTAGAGAGACCCAGTACTTC CASSFTRETQYF
. TRBJ2-5 . TRBV4-1 TGCGCCAGCAGCCAAGATCCCCCAGGGGCCCTGGGGGAGACCCAGTACTTC CASSQDPPGALGETQYF
. TRBJ2-3 . TRBV7-9 TGTGCCAGCAGCTTGAATGGCGATACGCAGTATTTT CASSLNGDTQYF
TRBD1 TRBJ2-2 few TRBV2 TGTGCCAGCAGCTGGACAGGGGGCACCGGGGAGCTGTTTTTT CASSWTGGTGELFF
. TRBJ1-1 . TRBV7-8 TGTGCCAGCAGCTTGCAGGCCATGAACACTGAAGCTTTCTTT CASSLQAMNTEAFF
TRBD1 TRBJ1-5 . TRBV28 TGTGCCAGTATGGACAGGGTCTATCAGCCCCAGCATTTT CASMDRVYQPQHF
TRBD2 TRBJ2-2 . TRBV10-3 TGTGCCATCCGGGAGGGTTGGCAGGGGAACACCGGGGAGCTGTTTTTT CAIREGWQGNTGELFF
. TRBJ2-7 . TRBV5-1 TGCGCCAGCAGCTCCACAGGGGGCGGGAGGTACGAGCAGTACTTC CASSSTGGGRYEQYF
TRBD2 TRBJ2-1 . TRBV7-8 TGTGCCAGCAGCTCGCAGTCACTAGCGGGGGCGTACAATGAGCAGTTCTTC CASSSQSLAGAYNEQFF
. TRBJ2-5 . TRBV7-7 TGTGCCAGCAGCCCAGACATGCAAGAGACCCAGTACTTC CASSPDMQETQYF
. TRBJ2-2 . TRBV12-5 TGTGCTAGTGGTTTGGTACAGGGAGGGACCGGGGAGCTGTTTTTT CASGLVQGGTGELFF
. TRBJ1-5 . TRBV21-1 TGTGCCAGCAGCAAAGGTAGCAGGGTTAAACTTAGCAATCAGCCCCAGCATTTT CASSKGSRVKLSNQPQHF